These 26 T cell receptor beta chains came from one sample sequenced in a study of lymphopenia after photon versus proton radiotherapy. The table came from immunoSEQ multiplex PCR; TCRdb's copy has only in-frame clones and leaves some out. The repertoire holds 150,000 to 200,000 clones, with approximately 90% as singletons. Source: peripheral blood, taken from a patient treated with photon-based radiotherapy. These receptors originate from a man aged 50 to 60 with gastric cancer.

V gene TRBV6-1 combines with J gene TRBJ2-2; TRBD1 agrees at 8 bases. This CDR3 is 17 amino acids long. V gave up 4 bases and J gave up 0 bases; unmatched junction bases: 7. Germline values: CDR1 MNHNS, CDR2 SASEGT. The CDR3 DNA is TGTGCCAGCAGTGGGCCCCTACAGGGGGCGAACACCGGGGAGCTGTTTTTT. As protein: CASSGPLQGANTGELFF.

The sample holds one count of this clone. This chain uses TRBV28 with TRBJ2-7, with 8 nucleotides matching TRBD1. Germline V gives CDR1 MDHEN, CDR2 SYDVKM. The V gene end was trimmed by 3 bases and the J gene end by 5 bases; junction bases not matched to a gene: 9. The CDR3 loop spans 15 amino acids. The CDR3 region is CASSFGQGIFHEQYF. The CDR3 DNA reads TGTGCCAGCAGTTTCGGACAGGGAATCTTCCACGAGCAGTACTTC.

The chain links TRBV29-1 to TRBJ1-2, with D perhaps matching TRBD1 (5 bases). The V end was cut by 1 base, the J end by 10 bases, with 10 bases between. The CDR3 length is 11 residues. CDR1 and CDR2 (germline): SQVTM, ANQGSEA. The DNA of the CDR3 is TGCAGCGTTGAAGTTGGGGCATCCTACACCTTC. Translated, it gives CSVEVGASYTF.

The CDR3 coding sequence is TGTGCTAGTGGTCCTTACAACAGGGGGTTAAATCAGCCCCAGCATTTT. Translating it yields CASGPYNRGLNQPQHF. This chain links TRBV12-5 with TRBJ1-5, with 8 bases lining up with TRBD1. Germline V gene sequence: CDR1 LGHNT, CDR2 FRNRAP. This CDR3 spans 16 amino acids. Trimming at V came to 5 bases and at J to 4 bases, leaving 10 bases not matched to a gene. Combining the CDR3 with reference TRBV12-5 and TRBJ1-5 gives the whole variable domain DARVTQTPRHKVTEMGQEVTMRCQPILGHNTVFWYRQTMMQGLELLAYFRNRAPLDDSGMPKDRFSAEMPDATLATLKIQPSEPRDSAVYFCASGPYNRGLNQPQHFGDGTRLSIL.

There are many counts of this clone. The chain links TRBV18 to TRBJ2-7; 7 positions match TRBD2. Germline CDR1 KGHSH, CDR2 LQKENI. The CDR3 has 13 amino acids. The trim removed 3 bases at V and 3 bases at J, leaving 2 bases unmatched. The CDR3 bases are TGTGCCAGCTCACCTGGGAGGGACTACGAGCAGTACTTC. As protein: CASSPGRDYEQYF.

The J gene is TRBJ2-7, the V gene TRBV7-2; D is unresolved. The V and J ends lost 1 base and 3 bases respectively, with 10 bases between them. Germline lookup yields CDR1 SGHTA and CDR2 FQGNSA. This CDR3 has 14 residues. In DNA, the CDR3 is TGTGCCAGCAGCTTAGGTAGCCACCTCTACGAGCAGTACTTC. Its protein is CASSLGSHLYEQYF.

V is TRBV5-1 and J is TRBJ2-1; D uncertain. The CDR3 contains 12 residues. V was shortened by 1 base and J by 7 bases, with 6 bases between the two germline ends. Germline V lookup: CDR1 SGHRS, CDR2 YFSETQ. CDR3 amino acids: CASSLQANEQFF. The CDR3 DNA is TGCGCCAGCAGCTTGCAGGCTAATGAGCAGTTCTTC.

The table lists this clone with a few counts. The chain uses TRBV6-5 and TRBJ2-1; 7 bases line up with TRBD1. The CDR3 is made up of 13 amino acids. With V trimmed by 6 bases and J by 9 bases, 8 bases remained unmatched. Germline V gene lookup returns CDR1 MNHEY and CDR2 SVGAGI. The CDR3 coding sequence is TGTGCCAGCAGAGACCCCAACAGGGGTGAGCAGTTCTTC. It codes for CASRDPNRGEQFF.

The J gene is TRBJ1-1, the V gene TRBV25-1; the match to TRBD1 covers 8 bases. J lost 1 base, V lost 1 base, and 2 bases had no gene match. The V gene's germline CDR1 is MGHDK and CDR2 SYGVNS. CDR3 length equals 15 residues. The CDR3 loop reads CASSEWGQENTEAFF. The CDR3 coding sequence is TGTGCCAGCAGTGAATGGGGACAGGAGAACACTGAAGCTTTCTTT.

J is TRBJ2-7 and V is TRBV12-5; 13 nucleotides line up with TRBD2. The V gene's germline CDR1 is LGHNT and CDR2 FRNRAP. With V trimmed by 6 bases and J by 3 bases, 11 bases remained unmatched. The CDR3 totals 17 residues. The CDR3 loop reads CASGQTPGLAGIYEQYF. The CDR3 nucleotides read TGTGCTAGTGGCCAAACCCCGGGACTAGCGGGAATCTACGAGCAGTACTTC. Together with reference TRBV12-5 and TRBJ2-7, the CDR3 gives the full variable domain: DARVTQTPRHKVTEMGQEVTMRCQPILGHNTVFWYRQTMMQGLELLAYFRNRAPLDDSGMPKDRFSAEMPDATLATLKIQPSEPRDSAVYFCASGQTPGLAGIYEQYFGPGTRLTVT.

This chain joins TRBV10-3 and TRBJ2-7; 8 bases map to TRBD1. V lost 10 bases to trimming and J lost 4 bases; unmatched junction nucleotides: 12. Germline loops: CDR1 ENHRY, CDR2 SYGVKD. The CDR3 extends over 14 amino acids. CDR3 amino acids: CATRPGQDLYEQYF. CDR3 nucleotides: TGTGCCACGCGGCCGGGACAGGACCTTTACGAGCAGTACTTC.

The rearrangement links TRBV7-2 to TRBJ1-1; D is perhaps TRBD1 (5 bases). The germline V and J ends were trimmed by 4 bases and 0 bases, with 9 bases remaining between them. The CDR3 contains 14 residues. CDR1 SGHTA and CDR2 FQGNSA come from the germline V gene. The CDR3 DNA reads as TGTGCCAGCAGCTCGGGACTATTGAACACTGAAGCTTTCTTT. This codes for CASSSGLLNTEAFF.

The chain is built from TRBV5-4 and TRBJ2-5, with D maybe TRBD2 (5 bases). V lost 1 base and J lost 5, with 9 bases in between. Germline loops: CDR1 SGHNT, CDR2 YYREEE (reference sequence). There are 13 residues in the CDR3. CDR3 in amino acids: CASSLRGKETQYF. In nucleotides, the CDR3 is TGTGCCAGCAGCTTGCGGGGAAAGGAGACCCAGTACTTC.

The V and J genes are TRBV6-6 and TRBJ2-2; D may be TRBD1 (6 bases). The CDR3 loop spans 15 amino acids. Trimming took off 2 bases at V and 4 bases at J, with 11 bases between the two ends. Germline CDR1 is MNHNY and CDR2 is SVGAGI (reference sequence). CDR3 DNA sequence: TGTGCCAGCAGTTACCTACAGGGTCCCACCGGGGAGCTGTTTTTT. Residues: CASSYLQGPTGELFF.

The chain joins TRBV4-2 to TRBJ1-3; TRBD1 agrees at 12 bases. Germline CDR1 reads LGHNA; CDR2 reads YNFKEQ. CDR3 length equals 18 residues. The V segment lost 0 bases and the J segment 0 bases; nucleotides outside the gene matches: 3. The CDR3 loop is CASSQDGDRGPSGNTIYF. The CDR3 DNA sequence: TGTGCCAGCAGCCAAGATGGGGACAGGGGGCCCTCTGGAAACACCATATATTTT.

CDR3 region: CASEDVLNTEAFF. The CDR3 DNA reads as TGTGCCTCCGAGGACGTATTGAACACTGAAGCTTTCTTT. The rearrangement uses TRBV30 and TRBJ1-1; no reliable D call. This CDR3 contains 13 residues. CDR1 is GTSNPN, CDR2 SVGIG, per germline (reference sequence). The V end was cut by 7 bases, the J end by 0 bases, with 12 bases between.

The chain employs TRBV5-8 and TRBJ2-3, with a tentative D call TRBD2 (6 bases). V lost 4 bases to trimming and J lost 0 bases, with 6 bases between them. The CDR3 spans 13 residues. From germline, CDR1 is SGHTS and CDR2 YDEGEE. The CDR3 coding sequence is TGTGCCAGCAGCGCGGGGAGCACAGATACGCAGTATTTT. Protein product: CASSAGSTDTQYF.

This sequence joins TRBV5-4 and TRBJ2-3; a possible D gene is TRBD2 (5 bases). Germline V gene data show CDR1 as SGHNT and CDR2 as YYREEE (reference sequence). CDR3 size: 15 residues. Trimming cost V 3 bases and J 2 bases, with 13 bases left between them. CDR3 in DNA: TGTGCCAGCAGCTCAGAACCAGCGGCCACAGATACGCAGTATTTT. Translating it yields CASSSEPAATDTQYF.

This clone was counted only a few times. This chain joins TRBV7-9 and TRBJ1-4; no firm D call. V lost 8 bases, J lost 8 bases, and 18 bases lay in between. The CDR3 is made up of 14 amino acids. CDR1 and CDR2 (germline): SEHNR, FQNEAQ (reference sequence). In DNA, the CDR3 is TGTGCCAGCGCTTCTTTGGAGGGTAGGGAAAAACTGTTTTTT. Translating gives CASASLEGREKLFF.

This chain joins TRBV7-3 and TRBJ2-1; 11 bases agree with TRBD2. Germline CDR1 SGHTA, CDR2 FQGTGA. With 1 base clipped from V and 6 bases from J, the junction kept 8 bases outside the gene matches. This CDR3 spans 17 amino acids. The CDR3 coding sequence is TGTGCCAGCAGCTTAAACTCCCCTCTAGCGGGAGGCAATGAGCAGTTCTTC. It codes for CASSLNSPLAGGNEQFF.

The chain combines TRBV30 with TRBJ1-5, with 7 bases matching TRBD1. The CDR3 totals 15 residues. The J segment lost 4 bases and the V segment lost 3 bases, leaving 9 bases of the junction unmatched. Looked up from germline, CDR1 is GTSNPN and CDR2 is SVGIG (reference sequence). CDR3 DNA: TGTGCCTGGAGGTCGAGGACAGGCCCGAATCAGCCCCAGCATTTT. Translated, it gives CAWRSRTGPNQPQHF.

The chain recombines TRBV5-1 with TRBJ1-1; D unresolved. V was clipped by 4 bases and J by 0 bases, with 13 bases between them. From germline, CDR1 is SGHRS and CDR2 YFSETQ. This CDR3 is 15 amino acids long. The CDR3 bases are TGCGCCAGCAGCACCCGGGCCAGCCTGAACACTGAAGCTTTCTTT. This encodes CASSTRASLNTEAFF.

Judged by abundance, this clone is medium-sized (0.01 to 0.1%). This chain joins TRBV19 and TRBJ1-5, with D maybe TRBD1 (5 bases). The CDR3 runs to 17 residues. CDR1 and CDR2 from the germline V gene are LNHDA and SQIVND (reference sequence). Trimming removed 6 bases from V and 2 bases from J, with 20 bases in between. CDR3 DNA: TGTGCCAGTAGCCCGGGACTCAAAAAAGGCCGCAATCAGCCCCAGCATTTT. This codes for CASSPGLKKGRNQPQHF.

The chain has TRBV10-3 and TRBJ1-3; D is perhaps TRBD1 (5 bases). V lost 7 bases to trimming and J lost 4 bases, with 11 bases between them. CDR1 and CDR2 (germline): ENHRY, SYGVKD. The CDR3 spans 13 residues. CDR3 sequence reads: CAINPGTGNTIYF. The CDR3 DNA reads as TGTGCCATCAATCCAGGGACGGGAAACACCATATATTTT.

The rearrangement uses TRBV4-1 and TRBJ2-3; the D is unclear. CDR1 and CDR2 from the germline V gene are MGHRA and YSYEKL. Trimming took off 1 base at V and 5 bases at J, with 13 bases between the two ends. This CDR3 region has 15 residues. In nucleotides, the CDR3 is TGCGCCAGCAGCCAAGGTGCCTTCCGACAAGATACGCAGTATTTT. Amino acids: CASSQGAFRQDTQYF.

This clone showed up just once. V usage is TRBV9 and J usage is TRBJ2-5; D is uncertain. The CDR3 sequence is 14 residues long. Trimming shortened V by 5 bases and J by 1 base, and 12 bases separated the two germline ends. Germline V gives CDR1 SGDLS, CDR2 YYNGEE. CDR3 in amino acids: CASSADGFQETQYF. CDR3 DNA: TGTGCCAGCAGTGCGGACGGGTTCCAAGAGACCCAGTACTTC.